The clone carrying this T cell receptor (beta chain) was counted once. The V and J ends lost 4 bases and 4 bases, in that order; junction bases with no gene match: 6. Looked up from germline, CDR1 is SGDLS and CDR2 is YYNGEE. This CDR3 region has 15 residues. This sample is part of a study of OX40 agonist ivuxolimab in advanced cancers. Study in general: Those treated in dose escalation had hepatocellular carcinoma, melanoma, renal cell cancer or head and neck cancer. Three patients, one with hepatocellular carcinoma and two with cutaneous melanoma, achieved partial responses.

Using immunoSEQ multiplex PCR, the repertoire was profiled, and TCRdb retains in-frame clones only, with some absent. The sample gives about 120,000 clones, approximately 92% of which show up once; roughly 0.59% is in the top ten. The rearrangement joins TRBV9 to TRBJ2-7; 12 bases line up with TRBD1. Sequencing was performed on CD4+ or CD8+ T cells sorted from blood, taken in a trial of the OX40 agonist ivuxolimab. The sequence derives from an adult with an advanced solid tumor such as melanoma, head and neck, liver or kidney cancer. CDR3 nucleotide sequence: TGTGCCAGCAGCTTCCGGGACAGGGGGCCATACGAGCAGTACTTC. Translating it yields CASSFRDRGPYEQYF.